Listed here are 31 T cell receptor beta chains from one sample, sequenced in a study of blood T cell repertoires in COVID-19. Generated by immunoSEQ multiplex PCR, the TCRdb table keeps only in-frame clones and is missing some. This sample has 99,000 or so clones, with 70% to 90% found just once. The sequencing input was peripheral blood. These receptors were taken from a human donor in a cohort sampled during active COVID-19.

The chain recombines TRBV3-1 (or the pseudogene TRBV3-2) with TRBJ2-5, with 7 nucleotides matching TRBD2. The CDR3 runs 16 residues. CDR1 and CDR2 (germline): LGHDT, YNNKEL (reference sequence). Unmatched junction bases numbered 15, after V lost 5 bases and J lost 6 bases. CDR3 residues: CASSNSLGGSLQTQYF. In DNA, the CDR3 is TGTGCCAGCAGCAACAGTCTCGGCGGGAGTTTGCAGACCCAGTACTTC.

CDR3 residues: CASSLQGSNEKLFF. In nucleotides, the CDR3 is TGTGCCAGCAGCTTACAGGGGTCTAATGAAAAACTGTTTTTT. The chain is built from TRBV5-5 and TRBJ1-4, with TRBD1 matching over 7 bases. The CDR3 extends over 14 amino acids. V lost 2 bases, J lost 3 bases, and 1 base stayed unmatched. Germline V CDR1 and CDR2: SGHKS, YYEKEE (reference sequence).

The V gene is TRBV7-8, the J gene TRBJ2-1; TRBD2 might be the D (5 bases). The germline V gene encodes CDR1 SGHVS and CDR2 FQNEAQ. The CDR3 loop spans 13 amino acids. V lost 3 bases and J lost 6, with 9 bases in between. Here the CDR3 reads CASSFGRANEQFF. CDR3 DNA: TGTGCCAGCAGCTTCGGGCGGGCCAATGAGCAGTTCTTC.

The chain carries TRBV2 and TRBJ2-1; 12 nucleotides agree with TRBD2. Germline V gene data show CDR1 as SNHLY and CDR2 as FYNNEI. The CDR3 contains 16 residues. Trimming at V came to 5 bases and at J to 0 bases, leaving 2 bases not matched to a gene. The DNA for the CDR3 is TGTGCCAGCAGTAAGACTAGCGGGAGCTCCTACAATGAGCAGTTCTTC. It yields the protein CASSKTSGSSYNEQFF.

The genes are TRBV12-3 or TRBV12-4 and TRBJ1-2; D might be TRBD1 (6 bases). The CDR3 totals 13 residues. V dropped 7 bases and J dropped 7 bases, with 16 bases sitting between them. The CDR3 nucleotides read TGTGCCAGCACCGACATCGGACAGCGTGGCTACACCTTC. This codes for CASTDIGQRGYTF.

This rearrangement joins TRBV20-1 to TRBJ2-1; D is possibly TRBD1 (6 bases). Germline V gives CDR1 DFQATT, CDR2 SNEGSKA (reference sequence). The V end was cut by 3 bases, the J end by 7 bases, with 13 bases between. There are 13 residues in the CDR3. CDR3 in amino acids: CSASRGRQNEQFF. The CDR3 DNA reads TGCAGTGCTAGTAGGGGGAGACAGAATGAGCAGTTCTTC.

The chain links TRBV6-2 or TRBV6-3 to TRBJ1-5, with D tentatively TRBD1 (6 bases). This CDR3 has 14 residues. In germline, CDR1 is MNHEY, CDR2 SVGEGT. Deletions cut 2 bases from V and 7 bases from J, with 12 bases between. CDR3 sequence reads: CASSYPGGGQPQHF. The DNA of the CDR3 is TGTGCCAGCAGTTACCCGGGAGGGGGACAGCCCCAGCATTTT.

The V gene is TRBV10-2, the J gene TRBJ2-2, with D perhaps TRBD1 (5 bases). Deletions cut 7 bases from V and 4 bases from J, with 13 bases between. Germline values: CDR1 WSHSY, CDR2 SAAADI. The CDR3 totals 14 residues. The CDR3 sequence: CASKERGGTGELFF. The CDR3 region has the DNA TGCGCCAGCAAAGAAAGGGGTGGCACCGGGGAGCTGTTTTTT.

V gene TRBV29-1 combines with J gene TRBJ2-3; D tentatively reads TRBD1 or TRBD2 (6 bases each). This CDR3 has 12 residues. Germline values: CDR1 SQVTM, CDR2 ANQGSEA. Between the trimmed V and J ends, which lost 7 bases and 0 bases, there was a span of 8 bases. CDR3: CSGGASTDTQYF. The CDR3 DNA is TGCAGCGGGGGGGCTAGCACAGATACGCAGTATTTT.

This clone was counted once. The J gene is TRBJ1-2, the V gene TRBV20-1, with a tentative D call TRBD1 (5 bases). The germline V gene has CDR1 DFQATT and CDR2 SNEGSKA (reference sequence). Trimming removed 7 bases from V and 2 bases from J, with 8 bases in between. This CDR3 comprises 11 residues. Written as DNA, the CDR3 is TGCAGTGGCGGGGGGAACTATGGCTACACCTTC. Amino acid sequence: CSGGGNYGYTF.

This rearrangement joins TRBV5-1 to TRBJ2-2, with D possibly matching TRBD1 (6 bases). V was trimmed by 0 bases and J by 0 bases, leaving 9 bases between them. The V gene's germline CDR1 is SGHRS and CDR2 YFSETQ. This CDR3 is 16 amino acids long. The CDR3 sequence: CASSLDQGTNTGELFF. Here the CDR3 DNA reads TGCGCCAGCAGCTTGGATCAGGGGACGAACACCGGGGAGCTGTTTTTT. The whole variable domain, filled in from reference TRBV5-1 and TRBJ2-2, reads KAGVTQTPRYLIKTRGQQVTLSCSPISGHRSVSWYQQTPGQGLQFLFEYFSETQRNKGNFPGRFSGRQFSNSRSEMNVSTLELGDSALYLCASSLDQGTNTGELFFGEGSRLTVL.

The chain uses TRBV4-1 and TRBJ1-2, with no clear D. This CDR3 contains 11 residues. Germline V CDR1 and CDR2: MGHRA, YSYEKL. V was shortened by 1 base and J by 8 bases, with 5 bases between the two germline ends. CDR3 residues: CASSQGGGYTF. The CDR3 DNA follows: TGCGCCAGCAGCCAAGGAGGAGGCTACACCTTC.

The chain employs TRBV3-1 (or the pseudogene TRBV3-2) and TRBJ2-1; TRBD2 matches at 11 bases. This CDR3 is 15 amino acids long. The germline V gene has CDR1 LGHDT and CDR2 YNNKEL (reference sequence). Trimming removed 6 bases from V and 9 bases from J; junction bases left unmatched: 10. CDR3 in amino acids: CASRKGLADGAEQFF. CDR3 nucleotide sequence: TGTGCCAGCAGAAAGGGACTAGCGGATGGGGCTGAGCAGTTCTTC.

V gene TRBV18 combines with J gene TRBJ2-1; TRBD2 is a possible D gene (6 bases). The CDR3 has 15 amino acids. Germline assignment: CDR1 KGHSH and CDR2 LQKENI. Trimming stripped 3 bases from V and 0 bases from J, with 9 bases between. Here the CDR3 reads CASSPSGLSYNEQFF. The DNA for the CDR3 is TGTGCCAGCTCACCTAGCGGCCTCTCCTACAATGAGCAGTTCTTC.

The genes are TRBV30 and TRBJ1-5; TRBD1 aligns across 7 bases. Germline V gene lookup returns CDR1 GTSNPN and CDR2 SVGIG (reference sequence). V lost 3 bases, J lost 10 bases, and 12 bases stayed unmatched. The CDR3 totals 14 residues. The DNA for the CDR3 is TGTGCCTGGAGGCGAAACAGGGGTTCTGGACCCCAGCATTTT. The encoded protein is CAWRRNRGSGPQHF. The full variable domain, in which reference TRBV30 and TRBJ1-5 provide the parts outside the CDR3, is SQTIHQWPATLVQPVGSPLSLECTVEGTSNPNLYWYRQAAGRGLQLLFYSVGIGQISSEVPQNLSASRPQDRQFILSSKKLLLSDSGFYLCAWRRNRGSGPQHFGDGTRLSIL.

The CDR3 DNA reads TGTGCCAGCATCGCTGAGCGCTTTCAAGAGACCCAGTACTTC. Translating gives CASIAERFQETQYF. This chain links TRBV7-8 with TRBJ2-5, with unresolved D. Germline values: CDR1 SGHVS, CDR2 FQNEAQ. The CDR3 spans 14 residues. The ends were cut back, 7 bases at V and 2 bases at J, with 14 bases in the middle.

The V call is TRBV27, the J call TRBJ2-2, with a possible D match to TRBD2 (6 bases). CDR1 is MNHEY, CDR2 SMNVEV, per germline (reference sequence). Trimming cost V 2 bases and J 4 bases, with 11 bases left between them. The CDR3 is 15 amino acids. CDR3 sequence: CASSLREVGTGELFF. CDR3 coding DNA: TGTGCCAGCAGTTTAAGGGAGGTGGGCACCGGGGAGCTGTTTTTT.

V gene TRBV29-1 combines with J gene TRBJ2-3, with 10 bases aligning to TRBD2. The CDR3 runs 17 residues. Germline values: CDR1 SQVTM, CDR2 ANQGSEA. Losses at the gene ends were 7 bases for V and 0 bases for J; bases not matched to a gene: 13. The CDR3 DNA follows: TGCAGCGGGAGAGGGACAGCGACTAGCGGGAGCACAGATACGCAGTATTTT. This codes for CSGRGTATSGSTDTQYF.

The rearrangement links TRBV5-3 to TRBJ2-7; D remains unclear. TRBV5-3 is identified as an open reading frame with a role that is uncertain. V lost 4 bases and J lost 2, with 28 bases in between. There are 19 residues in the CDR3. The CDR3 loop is CARSPLYSLAAPKPYEQYF. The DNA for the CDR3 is TGTGCCAGAAGCCCTCTATATTCCTTGGCAGCGCCAAAACCCTACGAGCAGTACTTC.

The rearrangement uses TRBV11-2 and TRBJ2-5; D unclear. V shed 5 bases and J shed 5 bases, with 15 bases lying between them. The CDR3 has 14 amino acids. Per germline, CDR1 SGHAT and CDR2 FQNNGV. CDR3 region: CASSPMGRRETQYF. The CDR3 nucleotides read TGTGCCAGCAGCCCAATGGGCCGCCGGGAGACCCAGTACTTC.

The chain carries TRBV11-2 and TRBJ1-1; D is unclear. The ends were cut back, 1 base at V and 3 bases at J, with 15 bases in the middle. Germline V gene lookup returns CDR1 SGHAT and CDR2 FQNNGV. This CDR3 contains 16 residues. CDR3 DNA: TGTGCCAGCAGCTTAGTTCGGACTCCTCGATACACTGAAGCTTTCTTT. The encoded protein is CASSLVRTPRYTEAFF.

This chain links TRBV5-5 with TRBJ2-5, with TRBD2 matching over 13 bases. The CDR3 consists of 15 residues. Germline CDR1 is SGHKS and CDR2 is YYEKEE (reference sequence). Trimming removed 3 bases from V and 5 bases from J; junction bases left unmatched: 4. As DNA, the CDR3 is TGTGCCAGCAGCTCACTAGCGGGAGGGTGGGAGACCCAGTACTTC. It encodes CASSSLAGGWETQYF.

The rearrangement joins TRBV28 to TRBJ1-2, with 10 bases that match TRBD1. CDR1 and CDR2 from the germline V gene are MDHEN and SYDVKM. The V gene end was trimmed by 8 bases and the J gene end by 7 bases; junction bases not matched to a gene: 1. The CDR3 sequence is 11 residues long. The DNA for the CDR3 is TGTGCCAGCCGGGACAGGGGTGGCTACACCTTC. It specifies CASRDRGGYTF.

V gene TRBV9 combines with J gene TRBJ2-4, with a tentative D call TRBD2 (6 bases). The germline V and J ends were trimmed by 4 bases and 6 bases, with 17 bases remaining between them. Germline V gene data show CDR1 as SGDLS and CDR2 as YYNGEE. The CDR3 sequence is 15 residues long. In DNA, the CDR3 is TGTGCCAGCAGCCCTACTCCCGGGACTCCAAACATTCAGTACTTC. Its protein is CASSPTPGTPNIQYF.

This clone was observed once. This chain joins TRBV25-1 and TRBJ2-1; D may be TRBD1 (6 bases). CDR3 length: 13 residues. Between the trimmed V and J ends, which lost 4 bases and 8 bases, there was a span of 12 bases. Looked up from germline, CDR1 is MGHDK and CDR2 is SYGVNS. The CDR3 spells CASSGDTHHEQFF. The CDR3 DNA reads TGTGCCAGCAGTGGGGACACCCACCATGAGCAGTTCTTC.

The CDR3 spells CSASNTYEQYF. In DNA, the CDR3 is TGCAGTGCTAGCAACACCTACGAGCAGTACTTC. The chain recombines TRBV20-1 with TRBJ2-7, with D uncertain. Per the germline V gene, CDR1 is DFQATT and CDR2 is SNEGSKA (reference sequence). The CDR3 length is 11 residues. The germline V and J ends were trimmed by 3 bases and 2 bases, with 5 bases remaining between them.

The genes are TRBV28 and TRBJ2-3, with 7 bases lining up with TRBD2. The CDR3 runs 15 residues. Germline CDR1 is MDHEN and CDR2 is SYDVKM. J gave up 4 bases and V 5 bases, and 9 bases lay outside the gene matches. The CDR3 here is CASSGLADNADTQYF. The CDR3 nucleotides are TGTGCCAGCAGTGGTCTAGCGGATAACGCAGATACGCAGTATTTT.

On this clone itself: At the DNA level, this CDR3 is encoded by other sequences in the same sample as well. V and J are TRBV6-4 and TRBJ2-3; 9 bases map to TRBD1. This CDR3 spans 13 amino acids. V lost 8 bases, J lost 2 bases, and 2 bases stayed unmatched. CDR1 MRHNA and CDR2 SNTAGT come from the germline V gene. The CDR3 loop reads CASGTGHTDTQYF. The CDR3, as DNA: TGTGCCAGCGGGACAGGGCACACAGATACGCAGTATTTT.

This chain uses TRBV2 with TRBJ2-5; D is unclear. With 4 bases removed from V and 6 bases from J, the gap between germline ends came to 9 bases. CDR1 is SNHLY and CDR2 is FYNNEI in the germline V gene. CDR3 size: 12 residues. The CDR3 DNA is TGTGCCAGCAGTGGCGAACAGCAGACCCAGTACTTC. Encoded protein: CASSGEQQTQYF.

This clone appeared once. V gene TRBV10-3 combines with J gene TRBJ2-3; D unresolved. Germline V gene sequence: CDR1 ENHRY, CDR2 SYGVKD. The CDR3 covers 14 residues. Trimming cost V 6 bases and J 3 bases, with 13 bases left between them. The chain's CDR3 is CAISANDWTDTQYF. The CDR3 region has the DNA TGTGCCATCAGCGCAAACGACTGGACAGATACGCAGTATTTT.

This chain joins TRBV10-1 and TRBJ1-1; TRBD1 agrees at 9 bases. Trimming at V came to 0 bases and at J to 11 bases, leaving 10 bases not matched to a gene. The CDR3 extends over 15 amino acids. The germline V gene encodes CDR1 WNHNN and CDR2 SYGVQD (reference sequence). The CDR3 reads CASSESDRGYSKAFF. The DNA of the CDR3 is TGCGCCAGCAGTGAGTCCGACAGGGGGTACTCCAAGGCTTTCTTT.